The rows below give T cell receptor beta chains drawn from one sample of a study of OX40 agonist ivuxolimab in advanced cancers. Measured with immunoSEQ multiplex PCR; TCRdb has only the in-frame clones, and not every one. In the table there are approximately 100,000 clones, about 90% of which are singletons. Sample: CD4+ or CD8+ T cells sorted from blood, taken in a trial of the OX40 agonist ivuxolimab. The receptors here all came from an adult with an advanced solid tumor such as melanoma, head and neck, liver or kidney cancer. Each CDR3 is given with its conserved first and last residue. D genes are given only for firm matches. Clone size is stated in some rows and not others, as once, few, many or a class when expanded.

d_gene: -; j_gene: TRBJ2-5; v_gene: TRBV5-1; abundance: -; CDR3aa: CASRPTGDGTQYF; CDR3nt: TGCGCCAGCAGACCGACCGGGGATGGGACCCAGTACTTC
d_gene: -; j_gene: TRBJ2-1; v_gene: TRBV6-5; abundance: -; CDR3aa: CASRGKQGYNEQFF; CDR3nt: TGTGCCAGCAGGGGAAAACAGGGTTACAATGAGCAGTTCTTC
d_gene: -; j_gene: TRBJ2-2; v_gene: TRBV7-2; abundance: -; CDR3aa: CASSLMLGYTGELFF; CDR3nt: TGTGCCAGCAGCTTAATGCTAGGCTACACCGGGGAGCTGTTTTTT
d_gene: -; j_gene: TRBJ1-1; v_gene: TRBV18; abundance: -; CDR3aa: CASSDRSTNTEAFF; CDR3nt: TGTGCCAGCAGCGACAGGAGTACGAACACTGAAGCTTTCTTT
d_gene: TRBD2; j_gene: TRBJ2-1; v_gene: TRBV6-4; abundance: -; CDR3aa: CTSSVAGESSYNEQFF; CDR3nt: TGTACCAGCTCCGTAGCGGGGGAGAGCTCCTACAATGAGCAGTTCTTC
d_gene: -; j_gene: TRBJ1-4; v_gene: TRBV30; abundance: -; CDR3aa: CAWRPSRTPSNEKLFF; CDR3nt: TGTGCCTGGAGACCCAGTAGGACACCGAGTAATGAAAAACTGTTTTTT
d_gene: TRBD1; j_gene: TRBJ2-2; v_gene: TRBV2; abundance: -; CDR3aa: CATTGQGLGELFF; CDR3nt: TGTGCTACTACAGGACAGGGGCTCGGGGAGCTGTTTTTT
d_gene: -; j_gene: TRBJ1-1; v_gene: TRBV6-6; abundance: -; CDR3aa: CASSYLNTEAFF; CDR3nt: TGTGCCAGCAGTTATTTGAACACTGAAGCTTTCTTT
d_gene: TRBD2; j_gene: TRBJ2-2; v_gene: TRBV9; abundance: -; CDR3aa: CASSVSPGGGLLSGELFF; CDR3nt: TGTGCCAGCAGCGTCTCCCCGGGGGGTGGTCTCTTGTCCGGGGAGCTGTTTTTT
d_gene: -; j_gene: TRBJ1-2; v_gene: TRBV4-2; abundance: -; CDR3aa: CASTPMGNYGYTF; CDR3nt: TGTGCCAGCACCCCGATGGGGAACTATGGCTACACCTTC
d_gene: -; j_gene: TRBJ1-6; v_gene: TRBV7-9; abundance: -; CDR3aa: CASSLAGANSPLHF; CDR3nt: TGTGCCAGCAGCTTGGCGGGGGCCAATTCACCCCTCCACTTT
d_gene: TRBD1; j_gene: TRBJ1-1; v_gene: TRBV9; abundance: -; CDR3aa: CASSVAGRGLTEAFF; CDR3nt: TGTGCCAGCAGCGTAGCAGGCAGGGGGCTCACTGAAGCTTTCTTT
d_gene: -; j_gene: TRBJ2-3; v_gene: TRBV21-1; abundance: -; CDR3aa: CASSTPGDKGVADTQYF; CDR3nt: TGTGCCAGCAGCACCCCGGGGGATAAAGGGGTGGCAGATACGCAGTATTTT
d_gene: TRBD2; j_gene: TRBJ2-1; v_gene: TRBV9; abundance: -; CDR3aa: CASSALAGGPSYNEQFF; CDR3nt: TGTGCCAGCAGCGCACTAGCGGGGGGGCCGTCCTACAATGAGCAGTTCTTC
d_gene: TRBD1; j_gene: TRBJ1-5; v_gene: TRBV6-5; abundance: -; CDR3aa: CASSTTGDGNQPQHF; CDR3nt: TGTGCCAGCAGTACAACAGGGGACGGCAATCAGCCCCAGCATTTT
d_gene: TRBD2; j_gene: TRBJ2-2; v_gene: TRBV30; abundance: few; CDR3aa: CAWQGAGRVGELFF; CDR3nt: TGTGCCTGGCAAGGGGCAGGGAGGGTCGGGGAGCTGTTTTTT
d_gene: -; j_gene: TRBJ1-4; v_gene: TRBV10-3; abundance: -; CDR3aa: CAISEMGGKLFF; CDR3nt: TGTGCCATCAGTGAGATGGGAGGAAAACTGTTTTTT
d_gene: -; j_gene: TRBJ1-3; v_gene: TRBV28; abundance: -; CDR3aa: CASMATDSGNTIYF; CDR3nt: TGTGCCAGCATGGCGACTGACTCTGGAAACACCATATATTTT
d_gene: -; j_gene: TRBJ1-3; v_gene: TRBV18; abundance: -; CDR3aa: CASSPPKGTSGNTIYF; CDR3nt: TGTGCCAGCTCACCACCGAAAGGGACGAGTGGAAACACCATATATTTT
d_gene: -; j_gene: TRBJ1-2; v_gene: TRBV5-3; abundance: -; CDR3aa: CARSLGREKEDGYTF; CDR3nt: TGTGCCAGAAGCTTAGGCAGGGAAAAAGAGGATGGCTACACCTTC
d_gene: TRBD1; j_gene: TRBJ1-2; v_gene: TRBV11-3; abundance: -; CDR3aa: CASSYRTGGIPYGYTF; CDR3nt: TGTGCCAGCAGCTACCGGACAGGGGGCATCCCCTATGGCTACACCTTC
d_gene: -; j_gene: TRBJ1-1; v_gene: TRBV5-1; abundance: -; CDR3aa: CASSSGEGVVSTEAFF; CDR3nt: TGCGCCAGCAGCTCTGGGGAGGGTGTCGTTAGCACTGAAGCTTTCTTT
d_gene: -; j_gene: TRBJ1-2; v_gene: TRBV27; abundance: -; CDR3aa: CASITTGSNYGYTF; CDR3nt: TGTGCCAGCATTACCACAGGGAGTAACTATGGCTACACCTTC
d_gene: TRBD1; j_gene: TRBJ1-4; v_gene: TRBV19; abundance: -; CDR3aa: CASSIHPGQGEKLFF; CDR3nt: TGTGCCAGTAGTATCCACCCCGGACAGGGGGAAAAACTGTTTTTT
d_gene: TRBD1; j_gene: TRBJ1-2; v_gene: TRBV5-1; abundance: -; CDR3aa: CASSFLGTVNYGYTF; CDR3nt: TGCGCCAGCAGCTTCCTCGGGACAGTCAACTATGGCTACACCTTC
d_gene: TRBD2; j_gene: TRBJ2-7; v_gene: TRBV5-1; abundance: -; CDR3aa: CASTLLAGRSEQYF; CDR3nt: TGCGCCAGCACTCTACTAGCGGGCCGGAGCGAGCAGTACTTC
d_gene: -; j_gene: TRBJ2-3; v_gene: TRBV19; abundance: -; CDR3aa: CASSIARADTQYF; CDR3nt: TGTGCCAGTAGTATAGCCAGGGCGGATACGCAGTATTTT
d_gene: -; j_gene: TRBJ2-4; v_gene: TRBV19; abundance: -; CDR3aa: CASSQPSLDIQYF; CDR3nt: TGTGCCAGTAGCCAACCTAGCCTAGACATTCAGTACTTC
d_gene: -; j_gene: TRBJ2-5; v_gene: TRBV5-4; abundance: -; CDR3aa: CASSDVNSQETQYF; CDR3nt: TGTGCCAGCAGCGACGTAAATAGTCAAGAGACCCAGTACTTC
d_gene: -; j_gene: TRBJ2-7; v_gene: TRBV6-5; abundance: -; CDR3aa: CASIGSSTYEQYF; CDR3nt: TGTGCCAGCATAGGCTCCTCGACCTACGAGCAGTACTTC
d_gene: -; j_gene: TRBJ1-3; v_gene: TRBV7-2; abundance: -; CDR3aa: CASSFDPRRVSGNTIYF; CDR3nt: TGTGCCAGCAGTTTCGACCCCCGCCGGGTCTCTGGAAACACCATATATTTT
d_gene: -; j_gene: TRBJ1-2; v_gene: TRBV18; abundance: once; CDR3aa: CASSPGPAGEFGYTF; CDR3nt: TGTGCCAGCTCACCAGGGCCGGCAGGGGAGTTTGGCTACACCTTC
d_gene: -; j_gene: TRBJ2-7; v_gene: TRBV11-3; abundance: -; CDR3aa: CASSLTYEQYF; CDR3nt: TGTGCCAGCAGCTTAACCTACGAGCAGTACTTC
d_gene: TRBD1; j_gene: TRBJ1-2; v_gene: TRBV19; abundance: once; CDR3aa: CASSDRDRLGYTF; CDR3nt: TGTGCCAGTAGTGACCGGGACAGGCTTGGCTACACCTTC
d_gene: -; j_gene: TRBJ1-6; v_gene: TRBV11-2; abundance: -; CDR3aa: CASSLDLVQGSPLHF; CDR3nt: TGTGCCAGCAGCTTAGATCTGGTACAGGGTTCACCCCTCCACTTT
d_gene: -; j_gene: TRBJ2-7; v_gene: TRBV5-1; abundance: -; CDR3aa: CASSLSATTGQYF; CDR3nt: TGCGCCAGCAGCTTATCAGCTACTACGGGGCAGTACTTC
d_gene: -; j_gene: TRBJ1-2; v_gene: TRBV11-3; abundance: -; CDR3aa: CAGPDRFANYGYTF; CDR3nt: TGTGCCGGACCCGACAGGTTCGCAAACTATGGCTACACCTTC
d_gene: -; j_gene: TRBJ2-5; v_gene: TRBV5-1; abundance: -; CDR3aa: CASSNGETQYF; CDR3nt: TGCGCCAGCAGTAATGGGGAGACCCAGTACTTC
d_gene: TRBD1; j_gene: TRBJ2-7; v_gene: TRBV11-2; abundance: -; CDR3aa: CASSNRQGDSEQYF; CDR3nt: TGTGCCAGCAGCAACCGACAGGGGGACAGCGAGCAGTACTTC
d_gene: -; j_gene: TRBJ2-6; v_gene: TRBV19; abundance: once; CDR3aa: CASSMGLSGANVLTF; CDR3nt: TGTGCCAGTAGTATGGGACTTTCTGGGGCCAACGTCCTGACTTTC
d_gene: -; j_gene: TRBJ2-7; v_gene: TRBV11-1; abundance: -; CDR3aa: CASSLLIWGEQYF; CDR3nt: TGTGCCAGCAGCTTATTGATCTGGGGCGAGCAGTACTTC
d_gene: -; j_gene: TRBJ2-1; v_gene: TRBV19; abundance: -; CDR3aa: CASSIGGAYNEQFF; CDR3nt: TGTGCCAGTAGCATCGGGGGCGCCTACAATGAGCAGTTCTTC
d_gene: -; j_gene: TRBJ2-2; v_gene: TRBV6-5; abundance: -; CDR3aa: CASSYWGRNTGELFF; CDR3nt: TGTGCCAGCAGTTACTGGGGACGGAACACCGGGGAGCTGTTTTTT
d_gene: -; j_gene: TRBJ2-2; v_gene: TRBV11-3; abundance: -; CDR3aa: CASSLGPNTGELFF; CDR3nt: TGTGCCAGCAGCTTAGGACCGAACACCGGGGAGCTGTTTTTT
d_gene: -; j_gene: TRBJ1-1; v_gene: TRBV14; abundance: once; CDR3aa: CASSQFGTSTEAFF; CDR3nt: TGTGCCAGCAGCCAGTTCGGGACAAGCACTGAAGCTTTCTTT
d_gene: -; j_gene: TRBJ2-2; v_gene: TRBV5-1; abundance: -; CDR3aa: CASSKTVTGELFF; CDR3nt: TGCGCCAGCAGCAAGACGGTCACCGGGGAGCTGTTTTTT
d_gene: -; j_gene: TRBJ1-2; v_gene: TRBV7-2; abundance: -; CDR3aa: CASSLDSNYGYTF; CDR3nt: TGTGCCAGCAGCCTTGATAGCAACTATGGCTACACCTTC
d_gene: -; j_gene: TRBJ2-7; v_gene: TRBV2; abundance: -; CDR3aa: CASKVGWSYEQYF; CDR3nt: TGTGCCAGCAAGGTAGGGTGGTCCTACGAGCAGTACTTC
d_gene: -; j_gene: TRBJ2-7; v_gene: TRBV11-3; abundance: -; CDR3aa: CASSLGAYEQYF; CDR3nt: TGTGCCAGCAGCTTAGGGGCCTACGAGCAGTACTTC
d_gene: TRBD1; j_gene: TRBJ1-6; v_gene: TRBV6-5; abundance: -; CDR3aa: CASSERQGSSPLHF; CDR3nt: TGTGCCAGCAGTGAAAGACAGGGATCTTCACCCCTCCACTTT
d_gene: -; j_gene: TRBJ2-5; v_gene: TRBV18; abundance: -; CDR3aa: CASSLTGADPLETQYF; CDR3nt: TGTGCCAGCTCACTGACGGGGGCCGATCCCCTAGAGACCCAGTACTTC
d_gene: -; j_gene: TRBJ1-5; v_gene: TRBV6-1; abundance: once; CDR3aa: CASESPGFNQPQHF; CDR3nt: TGTGCCAGCGAGAGTCCCGGATTTAATCAGCCCCAGCATTTT